This T cell receptor beta chain appears in the sequencing data of a study of cytomegalovirus exposure and HLA in healthy donors. 13 Jbeta primers and 60 Vbeta primers were used for the PCR. Clones were read by immunoSEQ multiplex PCR, and TCRdb kept only the in-frame ones, dropping some. The repertoire holds roughly 120,000 clones, with 63% as singletons. Donors had nominal health at sampling but likely had unrecorded immune exposures. The CDR3 spans 16 residues. Germline V lookup: CDR1 LGHNT, CDR2 FRNRAP. J was trimmed by 0 bases and V by 5 bases; bases with no gene match: 6. This TCR was sampled from a man aged 40-49 years in good health and CMV-seropositive. The specimen sequenced was PBMCs. The chain is built from TRBV12-5 and TRBJ1-4, with TRBD1 identical over 7 bases. CDR3 loop: CASGPRGGATNEKLFF. CDR3 coding DNA: TGTGCTAGTGGTCCGCGAGGGGGCGCAACTAATGAAAAACTGTTTTTT.